The present entry profiles one T cell receptor beta chain with its context. This sample stems from a study of blood T cell repertoires in COVID-19. Study details: Before being deemed recovered, Cohort 3 donors had two negative PCRs, clearance, or symptom resolution.

Profiling relied on immunoSEQ multiplex PCR, and the TCRdb table lists in-frame clones only, not all of them. This sample has some 300,000 clones, with around nine tenths found just once. With 1 base removed from V and 9 bases from J, the gap between germline ends came to 7 bases. The CDR3 runs to 12 residues. The V gene's germline CDR1 is SGHNT and CDR2 YENEEA. The clonotype was recovered from a woman aged 60-70 years in a cohort exposed to, infected with or recovered from COVID-19 (not recorded which). V usage is TRBV11-3 and J usage is TRBJ2-1, with no clear D. Material for sequencing was PBMCs or T cells enriched from blood (not recorded which). The DNA of the CDR3 is TGTGCCAGCAGCTTAGGAGGTATTGAGCAGTTCTTC. Its translation: CASSLGGIEQFF.